This section outlines one T cell receptor beta chain sequence together with its context. The antigen remains undetermined. Some clones are missing from TCRdb's copy, which holds only in-frame ones; the method was immunoSEQ multiplex PCR. Among 50,000 to 70,000 clones, approximately 70% were seen once, and the ten largest hold approximately 2.6%. This sample is drawn from a study of T cell clones after liver transplantation. Study in general: Third-party-reactive TCRbeta sequences from pre-transplant mixed lymphocyte reactions served as antigen-independent comparators. Samples came pre-transplant, pre-randomization before withdrawal, and post-randomization after withdrawal ended.

V lost 0 bases to trimming and J lost 7 bases; unmatched junction nucleotides: 12. Germline loops: CDR1 SGDLS, CDR2 YYNGEE. This CDR3 spans 17 amino acids. Study-level results: Compared with third party-reactive sequences, donor-reactive ones declined more, independent of withdrawal success. Post-transplant time points were not standardized, so conclusions are preliminary.

The source material was CD4+ T cells from blood, sampled at the 15-month timepoint. The chain uses TRBV9 and TRBJ2-1; TRBD2 matches 8 bases. The receptor comes from a human patient who received a liver transplant. The graft donor may account for some of the T cells. The CDR3 reads CASSVDGLAGVLNEQFF. The CDR3 DNA follows: TGTGCCAGCAGCGTAGATGGGCTAGCGGGCGTACTGAATGAGCAGTTCTTC.